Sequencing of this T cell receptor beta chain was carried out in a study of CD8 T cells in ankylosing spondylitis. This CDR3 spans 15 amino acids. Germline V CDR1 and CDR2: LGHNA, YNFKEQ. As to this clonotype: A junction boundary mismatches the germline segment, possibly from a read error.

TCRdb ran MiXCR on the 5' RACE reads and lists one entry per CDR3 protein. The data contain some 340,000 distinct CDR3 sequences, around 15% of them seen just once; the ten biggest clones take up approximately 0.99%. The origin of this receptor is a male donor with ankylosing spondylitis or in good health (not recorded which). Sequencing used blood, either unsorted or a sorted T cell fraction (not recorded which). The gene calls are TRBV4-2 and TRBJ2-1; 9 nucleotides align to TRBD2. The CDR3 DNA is TGTACCAGCGGACCGGGCGGGAGGGCGTTTAATGAGCAGTTCTTC. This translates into CTSGPGGRAFNEQFF.